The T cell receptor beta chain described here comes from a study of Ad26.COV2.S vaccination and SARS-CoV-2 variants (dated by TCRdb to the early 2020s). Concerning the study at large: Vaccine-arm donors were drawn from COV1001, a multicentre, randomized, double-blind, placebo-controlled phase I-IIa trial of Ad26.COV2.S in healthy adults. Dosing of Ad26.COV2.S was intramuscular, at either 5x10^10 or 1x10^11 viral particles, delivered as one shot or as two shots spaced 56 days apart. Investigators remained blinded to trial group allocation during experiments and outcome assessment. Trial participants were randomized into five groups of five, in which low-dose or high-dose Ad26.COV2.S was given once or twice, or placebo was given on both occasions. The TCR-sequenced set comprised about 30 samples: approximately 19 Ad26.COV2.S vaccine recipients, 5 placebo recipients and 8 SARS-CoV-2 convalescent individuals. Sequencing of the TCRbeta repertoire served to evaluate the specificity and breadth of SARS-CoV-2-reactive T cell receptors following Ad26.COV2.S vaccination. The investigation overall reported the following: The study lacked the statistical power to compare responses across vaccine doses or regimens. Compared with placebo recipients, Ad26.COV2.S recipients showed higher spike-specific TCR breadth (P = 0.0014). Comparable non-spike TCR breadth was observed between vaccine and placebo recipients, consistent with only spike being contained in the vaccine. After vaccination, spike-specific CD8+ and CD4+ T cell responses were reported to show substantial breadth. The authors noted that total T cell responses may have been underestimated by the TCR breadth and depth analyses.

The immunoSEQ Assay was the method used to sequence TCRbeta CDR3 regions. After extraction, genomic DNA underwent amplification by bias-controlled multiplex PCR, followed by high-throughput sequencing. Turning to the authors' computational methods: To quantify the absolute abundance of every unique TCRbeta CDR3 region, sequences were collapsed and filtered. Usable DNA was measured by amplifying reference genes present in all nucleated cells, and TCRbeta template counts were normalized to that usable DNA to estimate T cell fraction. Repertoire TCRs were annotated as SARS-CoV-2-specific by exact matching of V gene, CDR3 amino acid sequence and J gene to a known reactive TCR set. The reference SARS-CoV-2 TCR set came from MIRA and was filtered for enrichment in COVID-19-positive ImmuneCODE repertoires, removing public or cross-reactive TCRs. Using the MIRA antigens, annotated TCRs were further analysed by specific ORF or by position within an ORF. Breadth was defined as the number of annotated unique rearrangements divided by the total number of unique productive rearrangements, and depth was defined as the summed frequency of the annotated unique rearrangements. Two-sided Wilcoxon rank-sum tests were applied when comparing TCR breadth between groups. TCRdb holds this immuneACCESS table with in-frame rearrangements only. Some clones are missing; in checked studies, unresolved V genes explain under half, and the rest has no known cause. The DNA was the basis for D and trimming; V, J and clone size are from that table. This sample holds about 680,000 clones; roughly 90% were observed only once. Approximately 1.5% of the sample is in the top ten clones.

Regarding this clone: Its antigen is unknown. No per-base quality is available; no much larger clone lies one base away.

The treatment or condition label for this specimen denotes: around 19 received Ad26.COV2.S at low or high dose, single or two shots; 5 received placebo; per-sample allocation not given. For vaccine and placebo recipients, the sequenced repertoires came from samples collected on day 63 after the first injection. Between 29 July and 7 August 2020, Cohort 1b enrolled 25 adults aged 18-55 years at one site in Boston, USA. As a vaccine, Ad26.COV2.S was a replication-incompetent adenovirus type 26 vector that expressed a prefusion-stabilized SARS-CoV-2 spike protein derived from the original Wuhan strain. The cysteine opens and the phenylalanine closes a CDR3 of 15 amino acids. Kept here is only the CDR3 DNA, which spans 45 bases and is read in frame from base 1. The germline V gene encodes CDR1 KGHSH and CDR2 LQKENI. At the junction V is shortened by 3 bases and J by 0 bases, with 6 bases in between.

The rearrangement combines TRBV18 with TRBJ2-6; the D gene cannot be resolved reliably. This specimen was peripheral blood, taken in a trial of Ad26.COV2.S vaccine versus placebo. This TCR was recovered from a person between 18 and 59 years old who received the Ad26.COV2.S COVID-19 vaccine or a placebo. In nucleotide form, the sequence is TGTGCCAGCTCACCGGGAAACTCTGGGGCCAACGTCCTGACTTTC. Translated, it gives CASSPGNSGANVLTF.